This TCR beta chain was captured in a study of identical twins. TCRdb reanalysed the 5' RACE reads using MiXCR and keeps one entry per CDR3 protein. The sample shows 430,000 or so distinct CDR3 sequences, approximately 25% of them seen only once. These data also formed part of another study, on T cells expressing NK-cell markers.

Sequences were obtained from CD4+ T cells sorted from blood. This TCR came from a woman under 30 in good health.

The CDR3, as DNA: TGTGCCAGCAGCCGGACAAGGACTAGCGGGGCGACCGGGGAGCTGTTTTTT. It specifies CASSRTRTSGATGELFF. The gene calls are TRBV7-9 and TRBJ2-2; TRBD2 aligns across 12 bases. Germline V CDR1 and CDR2: SEHNR, FQNEAQ (reference sequence). The CDR3 loop spans 17 amino acids. V was clipped by 5 bases and J by 5 bases; unmatched bases: 9.